These 12 T cell receptor beta chains were sequenced from one sample in a study of control samples from healthy donors and cancer patients. Sequencing was performed with immunoSEQ multiplex PCR; in TCRdb, only in-frame clones are kept and a portion is missing. The sample has about 180,000 clones; almost 90% are singletons. The source material was blood. Every receptor here comes from a woman between 50 and 59 years old in good health.

Worth noting for this clone: The same CDR3 can be traced to other DNA sequences in this sample. This rearrangement joins TRBV5-1 to TRBJ1-2; the match to TRBD1 covers 11 bases. CDR1 is SGHRS and CDR2 is YFSETQ in the germline V gene. The CDR3 has 14 amino acids. V was clipped by 0 bases and J by 6 bases; unmatched bases: 1. DNA for the CDR3: TGCGCCAGCAGCTTGGGGGACAGGGGGGATGGCTACACCTTC. Translating it yields CASSLGDRGDGYTF.

The chain has TRBV6-5 and TRBJ1-3; maybe TRBD1 (5 bases). The CDR3 covers 14 residues. V lost 2 bases and J lost 2, with 7 bases in between. The germline gives CDR1 MNHEY, CDR2 SVGAGI. The CDR3 nucleotides read TGTGCCAGCAGTTACCTGGGGGCTGGAAACACCATATATTTT. It yields the protein CASSYLGAGNTIYF.

The chain combines TRBV28 with TRBJ1-5, with D possibly TRBD1 on 5 matching bases. The CDR3 has 13 residues. V shed 8 bases and J shed 3 bases, with 11 bases lying between them. CDR1 is MDHEN, CDR2 SYDVKM, per germline. This chain's CDR3 is CASARQYNQPQHF. The CDR3 bases are TGTGCCAGCGCAAGACAGTACAATCAGCCCCAGCATTTT. Filled out from reference TRBV28 and TRBJ1-5, the complete variable domain reads DVKVTQSSRYLVKRTGEKVFLECVQDMDHENMFWYRQDPGLGLRLIYFSYDVKMKEKGDIPEGYSVSREKKERFSLILESASTNQTSMYLCASARQYNQPQHFGDGTRLSIL.

V is TRBV9 and J is TRBJ1-3; the D gene is possibly TRBD1 (5 bases). From germline, CDR1 is SGDLS and CDR2 YYNGEE. The CDR3 length is 14 residues. V was clipped by 3 bases and J by 2 bases, with 9 bases between them. DNA for the CDR3: TGTGCCAGCAGCGCCACAGGTACTGGAAACACCATATATTTT. Its translation is CASSATGTGNTIYF.

For the CDR3, the DNA is TGTGCCAGCAGCCAAGAACAGATGGGCACAGATACGCAGTATTTT. As protein: CASSQEQMGTDTQYF. The chain combines TRBV4-2 with TRBJ2-3; unclear D gene. The CDR3 is 15 amino acids. V was shortened by 0 bases and J by 1 base, with 8 bases between the two germline ends. Germline CDR1 is LGHNA and CDR2 is YNFKEQ.

This chain links TRBV6-4 with TRBJ2-3, with unresolved D. The CDR3 runs 14 residues. Trimming took 4 bases from V and 4 from J, leaving 12 bases between them. The germline V gene has CDR1 MRHNA and CDR2 SNTAGT. The CDR3 spells CASSVGSLADTQYF. The CDR3 bases are TGTGCCAGCAGTGTGGGATCCCTCGCAGATACGCAGTATTTT.

This chain connects TRBV5-1 to TRBJ2-7; 11 positions match TRBD1. Germline CDR1 and CDR2: SGHRS and YFSETQ. The V segment lost 7 bases and the J segment 4 bases; nucleotides outside the gene matches: 7. CDR3 length: 14 residues. This chain's CDR3 is CASARDRGFYEQYF. The CDR3 DNA reads as TGCGCCAGCGCCCGGGACAGGGGGTTTTACGAGCAGTACTTC.

The chain carries TRBV2 and TRBJ2-1; 10 bases line up with TRBD2. Germline V gene data show CDR1 as SNHLY and CDR2 as FYNNEI. The ends lost 8 bases at V and 4 bases at J; junction bases unmatched: 5. CDR3 length: 14 amino acids. In DNA, the CDR3 is TGTGCCAGCCAGGGGACTAGCGCATACAATGAGCAGTTCTTC. It codes for CASQGTSAYNEQFF.

The chain has TRBV5-4 and TRBJ1-5; D is perhaps TRBD1 (6 bases). With 3 bases removed from V and 0 bases from J, the gap between germline ends came to 10 bases. Germline V lookup: CDR1 SGHNT, CDR2 YYREEE (reference sequence). The CDR3 extends over 15 amino acids. The CDR3 sequence: CASSWGGSSNQPQHF. CDR3 DNA sequence: TGTGCCAGCAGCTGGGGGGGCTCTAGCAATCAGCCCCAGCATTTT.

The chain joins TRBV5-1 to TRBJ2-1; D is unclear. Deletions cut 4 bases from V and 5 bases from J, with 16 bases between. Germline loops: CDR1 SGHRS, CDR2 YFSETQ. The CDR3 is 15 amino acids. This chain's CDR3 is CASSPDVNRHNEQFF. CDR3 coding DNA: TGCGCCAGCAGCCCAGATGTCAACCGTCACAATGAGCAGTTCTTC.

This chain joins TRBV28 and TRBJ2-6, with D possibly being TRBD1 (6 bases). Germline V lookup: CDR1 MDHEN, CDR2 SYDVKM. V dropped 5 bases and J dropped 0 bases, with 29 bases sitting between them. This CDR3 is built from 22 residues. The CDR3 region is CASSPGAFGQGLISSGANVLTF. CDR3 coding DNA: TGTGCCAGCAGTCCCGGGGCGTTTGGGCAGGGGCTTATCAGCTCTGGGGCCAACGTCCTGACTTTC.

The chain is built from TRBV27 and TRBJ1-4; 10 nucleotides match TRBD1. The germline gives CDR1 MNHEY, CDR2 SMNVEV (reference sequence). The CDR3 is made up of 19 amino acids. V was clipped by 5 bases and J by 8 bases; unmatched bases: 20. DNA of the CDR3: TGTGCCAGCAGTCTAATAATCGGGACAGGGGAGGGGATTGGAGAAAAACTGTTTTTT. This sequence encodes CASSLIIGTGEGIGEKLFF.